These 25 T cell receptor beta chains were all obtained from the same sample, sequenced in a study of blood T cell repertoires in COVID-19. Some clones are missing from TCRdb's copy, which holds only in-frame ones; the method was immunoSEQ multiplex PCR. The sample contains about 290,000 clones, about nine tenths of which appear only once. Sequenced material: PBMCs or T cells enriched from blood (not recorded which). The receptor source for this set is a woman in her thirties or forties who had recovered from COVID-19.

The V gene is TRBV21-1, the J gene TRBJ2-1; the D call in the table, TRBD2, was not verified against the DNA. TRBV21-1 corresponds to a pseudogene. The CDR3 covers 18 residues. The CDR3 region is CATTWAPAGGPSYNEQFF. The CDR3 DNA reads TGTGCCACAACCTGGGCCCCCGCGGGGGGCCCCTCCTACAATGAGCAGTTCTTC.

This clone was picked up a small number of times. This chain joins TRBV5-4 and TRBJ2-1, with 11 bases that match TRBD1. CDR3 length: 15 amino acids. CDR1 and CDR2 from the germline V gene are SGHNT and YYREEE (reference sequence). After removal of 4 bases from V and 7 bases from J, the junction contained 7 bases not matched to a gene. The CDR3, as DNA: TGTGCCAGCAGCCTGGACAGGGGGCGTACGAATGAGCAGTTCTTC. As protein: CASSLDRGRTNEQFF.

The J gene is TRBJ1-2, the V gene TRBV6-5, with D perhaps matching TRBD1 (5 bases). The CDR3 contains 13 residues. The germline gives CDR1 MNHEY, CDR2 SVGAGI. Trimming pared 2 bases from V and 8 bases from J, leaving 12 bases between. CDR3 sequence (DNA): TGTGCCAGCAGTTACGGGGGGTATGACGGCTACACCTTC. It codes for CASSYGGYDGYTF.

The chain joins TRBV6-5 to TRBJ1-1, with TRBD1 identical over 7 bases. Trimming cost V 0 bases and J 0 bases; bases outside gene matches: 1. Per the germline V gene, CDR1 is MNHEY and CDR2 is SVGAGI. The CDR3 length is 15 residues. The CDR3 DNA is TGTGCCAGCAGTTACTCGACAGGGTTGAACACTGAAGCTTTCTTT. The encoded protein is CASSYSTGLNTEAFF.

V gene TRBV5-1 combines with J gene TRBJ1-6; D gene ambiguous. Trimming stripped 3 bases from V and 12 bases from J, with 10 bases between. Germline V gene data show CDR1 as SGHRS and CDR2 as YFSETQ. The length of the CDR3 is 12 residues. This chain's CDR3 is CASSSGPGPLHF. CDR3 bases: TGCGCCAGCAGCTCGGGTCCGGGACCCCTCCACTTT.

This clone came up once. V and J are TRBV5-1 and TRBJ2-3, with D maybe TRBD1 (5 bases). Germline V gene data show CDR1 as SGHRS and CDR2 as YFSETQ. This CDR3 is 16 amino acids long. Trimming removed 0 bases from V and 1 base from J, with 12 bases in between. The CDR3 sequence: CASSLGYGRGTDTQYF. The CDR3 nucleotides are TGCGCCAGCAGCTTGGGTTATGGCAGGGGCACAGATACGCAGTATTTT.

The chain links TRBV11-2 to TRBJ2-3, with TRBD2 identical over 9 bases. V shed 1 base and J 0 bases; nucleotides not matched to a gene: 5. The CDR3 spans 17 residues. The germline V gene encodes CDR1 SGHAT and CDR2 FQNNGV. The CDR3 loop is CASSLGLAGPSTDTQYF. DNA of the CDR3: TGTGCCAGCAGCTTAGGGCTAGCGGGGCCTAGCACAGATACGCAGTATTTT.

J is TRBJ1-2 and V is TRBV2; D possibly corresponds to TRBD1 (6 bases). The V end was cut by 5 bases, the J end by 4 bases, with 8 bases between. The germline V gene has CDR1 SNHLY and CDR2 FYNNEI. This CDR3 is built from 12 residues. The CDR3 sequence is CASSWDTYGYTF. CDR3 nucleotides: TGTGCCAGCAGTTGGGACACCTATGGCTACACCTTC.

The table lists this clone with many counts. The chain's CDR3 is CASAETGVFFYEQYF. CDR3 nucleotide sequence: TGTGCCAGCGCCGAAACAGGGGTGTTTTTTTACGAGCAGTACTTC. The J gene is TRBJ2-7, the V gene TRBV21-1; the table's D gene call, TRBD1, was not cross checked with the DNA. TRBV21-1 is noted as a pseudogene. This CDR3 has 15 residues.

The V call is TRBV29-1, the J call TRBJ2-5; D unclear. Trimming left V 8 bases short and J 5 bases short, with 15 bases between. Germline-derived CDR1 and CDR2 are SQVTM and ANQGSEA. The CDR3 is made up of 12 amino acids. The CDR3 DNA reads TGCAGCCCCCCGAGGCTAACTGAGACCCAGTACTTC. It codes for CSPPRLTETQYF. The full variable domain, with the rest looked up from reference TRBV29-1 and TRBJ2-5, is SAVISQKPSRDICQRGTSLTIQCQVDSQVTMMFWYRQQPGQSLTLIATANQGSEATYESGFVIDKFPISRPNLTFSTLTVSNMSPEDSSIYLCSPPRLTETQYFGPGTRLLVL.

The rearrangement uses TRBV2 and TRBJ2-5, with D possibly being TRBD2 (5 bases). Looked up from germline, CDR1 is SNHLY and CDR2 is FYNNEI. The CDR3 consists of 13 residues. V was trimmed by 10 bases and J by 1 base, leaving 13 bases between them. The CDR3 region is CATVYRGQETQYF. CDR3 bases: TGTGCCACCGTATACCGGGGCCAAGAGACCCAGTACTTC.

J is TRBJ2-3 and V is TRBV2; the D gene is possibly TRBD2 (6 bases). The germline V gene has CDR1 SNHLY and CDR2 FYNNEI. Trimming took 6 bases from V and 0 from J, leaving 16 bases between them. CDR3 length equals 16 residues. This CDR3 reads CASRGPGLSSTDTQYF. The CDR3 DNA is TGTGCCAGCAGGGGCCCGGGACTTTCTAGCACAGATACGCAGTATTTT.

The CDR3 sequence is CAWSAGGFIYGYTF. DNA for the CDR3: TGTGCCTGGAGTGCCGGGGGGTTTATCTATGGCTACACCTTC. J is TRBJ1-2 and V is TRBV30; possible D gene TRBD1, 5 bases. Germline V gene data show CDR1 as GTSNPN and CDR2 as SVGIG (reference sequence). The CDR3 extends over 14 amino acids. Trimming took 1 base from V and 4 from J, leaving 13 bases between them.

The chain recombines TRBV9 with TRBJ1-1; D unclear. The germline V gene encodes CDR1 SGDLS and CDR2 YYNGEE. CDR3 length: 14 amino acids. Trimming removed 2 bases from V and 1 base from J, with 9 bases in between. The CDR3 coding sequence is TGTGCCAGCAGCGTCTCGCAGGCGAACACTGAAGCTTTCTTT. As protein: CASSVSQANTEAFF.

The chain has TRBV11-2 and TRBJ2-1, with D perhaps matching TRBD1 (5 bases). The CDR3 covers 16 residues. In germline, CDR1 is SGHAT, CDR2 FQNNGV. Deletions cut 1 base from V and 2 bases from J, with 12 bases between. CDR3 residues: CASSLGQGATYNEQFF. The CDR3 region has the DNA TGTGCCAGCAGCTTAGGCCAAGGGGCTACCTACAATGAGCAGTTCTTC.

The chain recombines TRBV30 with TRBJ1-1; D uncertain. Germline loops: CDR1 GTSNPN, CDR2 SVGIG (reference sequence). Trimming stripped 4 bases from V and 0 bases from J, with 9 bases between. This CDR3 comprises 13 residues. The CDR3 DNA reads TGTGCCTGGATCGGAGGGATGAACACTGAAGCTTTCTTT. It encodes CAWIGGMNTEAFF.

V gene TRBV5-1 combines with J gene TRBJ1-1; 8 bases match TRBD1. Germline CDR1 and CDR2: SGHRS and YFSETQ. The CDR3 consists of 14 residues. V shed 4 bases, J shed 5 bases, and the junction held 7 bases outside the gene matches. The CDR3 spells CASSALTGETEAFF. CDR3 coding DNA: TGCGCCAGCAGCGCCTTGACAGGGGAGACTGAAGCTTTCTTT.

The J gene is TRBJ2-7, the V gene TRBV30; possibly TRBD2 for D (5 bases). The V end was cut by 1 base, the J end by 7 bases, with 8 bases between. The CDR3 extends over 11 amino acids. Per germline, CDR1 GTSNPN and CDR2 SVGIG (reference sequence). CDR3 in amino acids: CAWSARREQYF. DNA of the CDR3: TGTGCCTGGAGTGCACGGAGGGAGCAGTACTTC.

The chain is built from TRBV6-1 and TRBJ1-2; 7 bases are a match to TRBD1. Germline CDR1 and CDR2: MNHNS and SASEGT. This CDR3 is 15 amino acids long. The V and J ends lost 2 bases and 3 bases, in that order; junction bases with no gene match: 6. CDR3 in DNA: TGTGCCAGCAGTGAAAGGTTTACAGGGGACTATGGCTACACCTTC. It encodes CASSERFTGDYGYTF.

V usage is TRBV19 and J usage is TRBJ1-5, with D possibly TRBD1 on 5 matching bases. The CDR3 is made up of 13 amino acids. The V gene lost 5 bases and the J gene lost 1 base, with 6 bases spanning the gap. Germline loops: CDR1 LNHDA, CDR2 SQIVND (reference sequence). Here the CDR3 reads CASSAGSNQPQHF. The DNA for the CDR3 is TGTGCCAGTAGTGCAGGGAGCAATCAGCCCCAGCATTTT.

The V and J genes are TRBV5-4 and TRBJ2-3, with 13 bases matching TRBD2. The CDR3 has 16 residues. The V segment lost 4 bases and the J segment 4 bases; nucleotides outside the gene matches: 6. CDR1 is SGHNT and CDR2 is YYREEE in the germline V gene (reference sequence). The CDR3 loop reads CASSLRLAGGSDTQYF. The CDR3 DNA reads TGTGCCAGCAGCCTCCGACTAGCGGGGGGTTCAGATACGCAGTATTTT.

This chain joins TRBV20-1 and TRBJ2-3; D remains ambiguous. CDR1 and CDR2 from the germline V gene are DFQATT and SNEGSKA (reference sequence). Trimming took 4 bases from V and 3 from J, leaving 5 bases between them. This CDR3 spans 11 amino acids. The CDR3 sequence is CSAITTDTQYF. The CDR3 DNA follows: TGCAGTGCTATAACAACAGATACGCAGTATTTT.

This rearrangement joins TRBV15 to TRBJ1-1; no clear D gene. V gave up 1 base and J gave up 1 base, with 4 bases separating them. This CDR3 region has 13 residues. Germline V gene lookup returns CDR1 LNHNV and CDR2 YYDKDF (reference sequence). The CDR3 DNA sequence: TGTGCCACCAGCAGAGCCGGGAACACTGAAGCTTTCTTT. Its translation: CATSRAGNTEAFF.

This clone has a handful of counts. This sequence joins TRBV5-1 and TRBJ1-4; D remains ambiguous. V lost 3 bases to trimming and J lost 0 bases, with 12 bases between them. Per the germline V gene, CDR1 is SGHRS and CDR2 is YFSETQ. The CDR3 has 16 residues. As DNA, the CDR3 is TGCGCCAGCAGCTCGCGATCCGGTCCAACTAATGAAAAACTGTTTTTT. It translates to CASSSRSGPTNEKLFF.

This rearrangement joins TRBV18 to TRBJ1-1; D is unresolved. Trimming left V 5 bases short and J 1 base short, with 8 bases between. Germline V gene data show CDR1 as KGHSH and CDR2 as LQKENI. This CDR3 is 13 amino acids long. DNA for the CDR3: TGTGCCAGCTCATCAACACAGAACACTGAAGCTTTCTTT. Translated: CASSSTQNTEAFF.